Sequencing of this T cell receptor beta chain was carried out in a study of CD8 T cells in ankylosing spondylitis. Study-wide results and caveats: Reactive arthritis synovial fluid and blood previously showed some of these motif variants. The authors reported significant enrichment of disease-linked clones in matched ankylosing spondylitis synovial fluid. Disease-associated clonotypes exhibited CD8+ identity and were relatively infrequent in peripheral blood. A TCR beta motif of seven or eight highly homologous variants appeared characteristic of ankylosing spondylitis blood.

This clonotype has more than one count but fewer than ten. What it binds is unknown. One junction end disagrees with the germline gene, perhaps due to a read error. Libraries of TCR beta came from quantitative 5'-RACE with molecular barcodes. TCRdb reprocessed the 5' RACE reads with MiXCR, giving one entry per CDR3 protein. Of fewer than 650,000 distinct CDR3 sequences detected, about 13% appear once; the ten largest clones hold around 7%. The CDR3 is 14 amino acids. CDR1 is SGHKS and CDR2 is YYEKEE in the germline V gene (reference sequence). The sequence was collected from a male donor with ankylosing spondylitis. The chain combines TRBV5-5 with TRBJ1-4; 10 nucleotides line up with TRBD1. Sequencing was performed on blood, either unsorted or a sorted T cell fraction (not recorded which). The CDR3 sequence: CASILDRGSEKLFF. CDR3 DNA sequence: TGTGCCAGCATCTTGGACAGGGGGAGCGAAAAACTGTTTTTT.